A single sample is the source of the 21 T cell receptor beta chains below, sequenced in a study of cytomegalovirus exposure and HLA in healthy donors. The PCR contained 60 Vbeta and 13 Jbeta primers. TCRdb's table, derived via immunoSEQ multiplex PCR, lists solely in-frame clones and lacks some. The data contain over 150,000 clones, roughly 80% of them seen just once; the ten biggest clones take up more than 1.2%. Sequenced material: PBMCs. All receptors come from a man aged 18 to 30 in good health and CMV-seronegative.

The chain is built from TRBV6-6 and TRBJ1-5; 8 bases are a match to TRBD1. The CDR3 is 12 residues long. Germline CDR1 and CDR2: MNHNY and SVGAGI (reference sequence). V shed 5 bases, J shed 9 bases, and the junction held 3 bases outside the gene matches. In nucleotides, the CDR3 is TGTGCCAGCAGTGGACAGGGTTGGCCCCAGCATTTT. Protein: CASSGQGWPQHF.

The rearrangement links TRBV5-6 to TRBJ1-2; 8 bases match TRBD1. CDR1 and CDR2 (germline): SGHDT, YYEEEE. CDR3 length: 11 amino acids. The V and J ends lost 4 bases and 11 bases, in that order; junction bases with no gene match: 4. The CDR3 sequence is CASSVDRVYTF. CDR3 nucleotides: TGTGCCAGCAGCGTGGACAGGGTGTACACCTTC.

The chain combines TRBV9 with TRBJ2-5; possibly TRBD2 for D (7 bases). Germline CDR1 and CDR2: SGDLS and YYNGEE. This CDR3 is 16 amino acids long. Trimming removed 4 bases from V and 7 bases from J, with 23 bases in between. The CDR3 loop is CASSPTAGAGAGTQYF. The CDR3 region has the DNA TGTGCCAGCAGCCCCACGGCTGGGGCGGGGGCGGGGACCCAGTACTTC.

The CDR3 spells CASSSPSFSYNEQFF. The CDR3 nucleotides are TGTGCCAGCAGCTCCCCCTCTTTCTCCTACAATGAGCAGTTCTTC. V gene TRBV7-9 combines with J gene TRBJ2-1; D remains ambiguous. CDR3 size: 15 residues. V was shortened by 4 bases and J by 0 bases, with 10 bases between the two germline ends. Germline loops: CDR1 SEHNR, CDR2 FQNEAQ (reference sequence).

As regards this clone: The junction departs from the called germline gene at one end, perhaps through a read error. The DNA for the CDR3 is TGTTCCAGCAGCCCGACAGGGCCGGGATCCTACGAGCAGTACTTC. Amino acids: CSSSPTGPGSYEQYF. The chain uses TRBV7-9 and TRBJ2-7; 7 bases agree with TRBD1. This CDR3 has 15 amino acids. From germline, CDR1 is SEHNR and CDR2 FQNEAQ (reference sequence).

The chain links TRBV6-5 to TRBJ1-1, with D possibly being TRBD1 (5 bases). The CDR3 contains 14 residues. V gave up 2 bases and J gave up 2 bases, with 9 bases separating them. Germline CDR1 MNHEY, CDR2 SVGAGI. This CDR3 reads CASSYDSLNTEAFF. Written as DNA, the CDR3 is TGTGCCAGCAGTTACGACAGCCTAAACACTGAAGCTTTCTTT.

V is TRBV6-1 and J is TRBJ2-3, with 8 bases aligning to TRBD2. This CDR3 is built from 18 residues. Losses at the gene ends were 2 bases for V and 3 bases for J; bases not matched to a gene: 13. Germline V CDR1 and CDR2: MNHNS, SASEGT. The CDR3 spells CASSENPHAAGATDTQYF. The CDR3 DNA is TGTGCCAGCAGTGAAAATCCCCACGCAGCGGGAGCAACAGATACGCAGTATTTT.

CDR3 in DNA: TGCAGCGTAGCCTGGCGGGAGGGGAGGACAGATACGCAGTATTTT. It yields the protein CSVAWREGRTDTQYF. The J gene is TRBJ2-3, the V gene TRBV29-1; 9 positions agree with TRBD2. The germline V gene has CDR1 SQVTM and CDR2 ANQGSEA. The CDR3 totals 15 residues. Losses at the gene ends were 6 bases for V and 3 bases for J; bases not matched to a gene: 10.

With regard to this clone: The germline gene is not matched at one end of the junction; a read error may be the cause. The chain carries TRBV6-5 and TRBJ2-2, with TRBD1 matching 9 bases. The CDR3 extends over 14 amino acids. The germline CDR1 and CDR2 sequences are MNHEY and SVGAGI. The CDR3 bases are TGTGCCAGCAGCTGGCGGGACAGGGCCGGGGGGCTGTTTTTT. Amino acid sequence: CASSWRDRAGGLFF.

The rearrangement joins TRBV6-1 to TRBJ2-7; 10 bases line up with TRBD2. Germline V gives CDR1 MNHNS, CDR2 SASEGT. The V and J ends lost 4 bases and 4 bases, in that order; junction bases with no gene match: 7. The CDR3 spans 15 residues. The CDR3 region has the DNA TGTGCCAGCAGTGGGGGTGTTAGCGGGAGGTACGAGCAGTACTTC. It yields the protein CASSGGVSGRYEQYF.

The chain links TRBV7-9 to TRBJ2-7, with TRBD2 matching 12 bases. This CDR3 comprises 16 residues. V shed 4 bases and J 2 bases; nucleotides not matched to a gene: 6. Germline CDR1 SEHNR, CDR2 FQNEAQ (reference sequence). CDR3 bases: TGTGCCAGCAGCTACGGGACTAGCGGGTACCCCTACGAGCAGTACTTC. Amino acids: CASSYGTSGYPYEQYF.

The CDR3 DNA is TGTGCCAGCAGCTGGGACAGCTTCCCCTACGAGCAGTACTTC. Its protein is CASSWDSFPYEQYF. This chain connects TRBV7-9 to TRBJ2-7; 7 nucleotides agree with TRBD1. The CDR3 is 14 amino acids. J lost 2 bases, V lost 4 bases, and 5 bases had no gene match. From germline, CDR1 is SEHNR and CDR2 FQNEAQ (reference sequence).

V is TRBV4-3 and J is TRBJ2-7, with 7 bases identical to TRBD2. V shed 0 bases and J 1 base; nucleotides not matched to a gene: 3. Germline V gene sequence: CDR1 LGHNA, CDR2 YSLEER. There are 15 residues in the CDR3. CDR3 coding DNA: TGCGCCAGCAGCCAAGAGGGACTACCGTCCTACGAGCAGTACTTC. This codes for CASSQEGLPSYEQYF.

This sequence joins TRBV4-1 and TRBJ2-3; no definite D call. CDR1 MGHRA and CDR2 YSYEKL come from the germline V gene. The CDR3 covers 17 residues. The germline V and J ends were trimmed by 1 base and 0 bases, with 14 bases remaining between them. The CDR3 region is CASSQVPPISSTDTQYF. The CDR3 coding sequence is TGCGCCAGCAGCCAAGTCCCCCCTATCTCTAGCACAGATACGCAGTATTTT.

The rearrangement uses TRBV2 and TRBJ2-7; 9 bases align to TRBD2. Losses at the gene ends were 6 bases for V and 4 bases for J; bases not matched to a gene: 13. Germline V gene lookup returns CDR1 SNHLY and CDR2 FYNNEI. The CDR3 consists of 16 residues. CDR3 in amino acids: CASSLVRLAGNYEQYF. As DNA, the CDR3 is TGTGCCAGCAGCCTCGTCAGGCTAGCGGGGAATTACGAGCAGTACTTC.

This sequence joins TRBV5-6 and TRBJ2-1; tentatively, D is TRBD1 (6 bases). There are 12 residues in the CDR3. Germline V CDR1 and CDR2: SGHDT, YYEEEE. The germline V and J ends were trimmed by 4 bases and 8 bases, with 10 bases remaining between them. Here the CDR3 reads CASSQQGYEQFF. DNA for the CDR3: TGTGCCAGCAGCCAGCAGGGGTATGAGCAGTTCTTC.

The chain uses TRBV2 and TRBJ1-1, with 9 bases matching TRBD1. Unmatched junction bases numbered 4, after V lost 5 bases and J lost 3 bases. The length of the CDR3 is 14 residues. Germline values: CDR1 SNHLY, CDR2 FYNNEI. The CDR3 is CASSPRTGDTEAFF. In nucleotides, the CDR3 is TGTGCCAGCAGTCCTCGGACAGGGGACACTGAAGCTTTCTTT.

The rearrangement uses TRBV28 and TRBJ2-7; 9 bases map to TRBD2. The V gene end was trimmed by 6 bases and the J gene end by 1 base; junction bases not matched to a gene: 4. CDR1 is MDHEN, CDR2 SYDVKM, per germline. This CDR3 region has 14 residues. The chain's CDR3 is CASRIAGESYEQYF. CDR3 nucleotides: TGTGCCAGCAGAATAGCGGGAGAGTCCTACGAGCAGTACTTC.

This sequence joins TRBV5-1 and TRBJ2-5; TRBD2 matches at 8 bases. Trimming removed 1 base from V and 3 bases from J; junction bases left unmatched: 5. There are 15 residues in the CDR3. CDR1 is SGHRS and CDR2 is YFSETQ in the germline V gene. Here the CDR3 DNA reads TGCGCCAGCAGCTTGCGGGGGGGAGGGGAAGAGACCCAGTACTTC. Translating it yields CASSLRGGGEETQYF.

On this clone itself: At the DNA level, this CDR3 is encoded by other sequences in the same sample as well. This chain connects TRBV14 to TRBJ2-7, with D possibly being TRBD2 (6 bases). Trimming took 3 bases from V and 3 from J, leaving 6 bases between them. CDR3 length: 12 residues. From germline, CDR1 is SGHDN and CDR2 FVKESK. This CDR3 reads CASSQGGYEQYF. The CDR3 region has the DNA TGTGCCAGCAGCCAGGGGGGCTACGAGCAGTACTTC.

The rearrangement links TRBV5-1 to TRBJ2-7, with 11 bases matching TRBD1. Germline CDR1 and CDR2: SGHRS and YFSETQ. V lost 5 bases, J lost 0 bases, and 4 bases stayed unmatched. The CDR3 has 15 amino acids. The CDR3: CASSSGQGVSYEQYF. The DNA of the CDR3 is TGCGCCAGCAGTTCGGGACAGGGGGTCTCCTACGAGCAGTACTTC.